A single T cell receptor (beta chain) is shown here with its context. CDR3 length equals 14 residues. V gave up 7 bases and J gave up 4 bases; unmatched junction bases: 8. Per germline, CDR1 MNHNY and CDR2 SVGAGI (reference sequence). These data are taken from a study of blood T cell repertoires in COVID-19. The wider study: Acute-phase and convalescent COVID-19 samples originated in the United States, Italy and Spain. PBMCs, B-cell-depleted T cells, or T cells provided the cDNA or gDNA that made up the material.

Original processing notes: Estimation of nucleated cell counts relied on the amplification of reference gene primers. Clones were sequenced by immunoSEQ multiplex PCR, and TCRdb holds only the in-frame ones, with some missing. V, J and clone size were drawn from that table, and D and trimming were deduced from the DNA. Of around 180,000 clones listed, about 88% are singletons. This receptor was taken from a man aged 60 to 69 with acute or convalescent COVID-19. Sequencing input: peripheral blood. The gene calls are TRBV6-6 and TRBJ1-2, with 8 bases identical to TRBD1. The CDR3 sequence: CASTQGGVTYGYTF. In DNA form, the CDR3 reads TGTGCCAGCACACAGGGGGGAGTTACCTATGGCTACACCTTC.